This TCR beta chain stems from a study of identical twins. V gave up 5 bases and J gave up 0 bases, with 15 bases separating them. Per germline, CDR1 MNHEY and CDR2 SMNVEV (reference sequence). This CDR3 spans 16 amino acids. TCRdb itself ran the 5' RACE reads through MiXCR, one entry per CDR3 protein. The repertoire includes a few hundred thousand distinct CDR3 sequences, 6.5% of them detected once, and more than 14% sits in the top ten. Another study also made use of these data, one on T cells expressing NK-cell markers. As that study records: Within the sequenced cohort of eight donors, seven exhibited HCMV seropositivity and one was seronegative.

The gene calls are TRBV27 and TRBJ2-3; a weak D match, TRBD2 (6 bases). The clonotype was recovered from a young woman in good health. The sample taken for sequencing was CD8+ T cells sorted from blood. CDR3 loop: CASSPWAGTSTDTQYF. CDR3 DNA: TGTGCCAGCAGTCCTTGGGCGGGGACTAGCACAGATACGCAGTATTTT.